Listed here is a single TCR beta chain. No antigen is known for it. TCRdb reanalysed the 5' RACE reads using MiXCR and keeps one entry per CDR3 protein. The sample holds under 250,000 distinct CDR3 sequences, 8% to 9.5% seen once. These data originate in a study of T-cell memory formation after mild COVID-19. Study-wide context: Largely, TCR clusters stayed within a single donor.

The study, taken as a whole, reports: Contracting CD4+ clones were located mainly in CM and EM, and CD8+ clones in EMRA. Contracting clones from day 15 to 85 showed balanced CD4/CD8; later expanders favored CD4+.

The CDR3 extends over 14 amino acids. Germline assignment: CDR1 SGHTA and CDR2 FQGNSA. V lost 2 bases and J 1 base, leaving 8 bases between the germline ends. This receptor was obtained from a man younger than 30 who had mild COVID-19 (a few samples of this study predate the infection). Cell type and time point are not known. Sequencing was carried out using PBMCs or a T cell subset sorted from them (not recorded which). This chain uses TRBV7-2 with TRBJ1-1, with unresolved D. The CDR3 DNA reads TGTGCCAGCAGCTTAAGTCAGCAGAACACTGAAGCTTTCTTT. This codes for CASSLSQQNTEAFF.